This TCR beta chain was captured in a study of cytomegalovirus exposure and HLA in healthy donors. General study findings and limits: A later analysis found common viral pathogens apparently linked to several of the most significant clusters.

Primers included in the PCR were 60 Vbeta and 13 Jbeta primers. The method was immunoSEQ multiplex PCR; TCRdb's version includes in-frame clones alone and lacks a portion of them. In the table there are over 120,000 clones, about 80% of which are singletons. A remark on this clone: As yet, its antigen is unknown.

The CDR3 has 15 residues. Germline V gene lookup returns CDR1 MNHEY and CDR2 SVGAGI. Trimming took off 2 bases at V and 0 bases at J, with 11 bases between the two ends. The source is a man aged 40-50 years in good health and CMV-seronegative. The chain couples TRBV6-5 to TRBJ2-7, with D possibly being TRBD1 (6 bases). The sequenced sample consisted of PBMCs. The CDR3 sequence is CASSYITGSSYEQYF. Here the CDR3 DNA reads TGTGCCAGCAGTTACATAACAGGGTCCTCCTACGAGCAGTACTTC.